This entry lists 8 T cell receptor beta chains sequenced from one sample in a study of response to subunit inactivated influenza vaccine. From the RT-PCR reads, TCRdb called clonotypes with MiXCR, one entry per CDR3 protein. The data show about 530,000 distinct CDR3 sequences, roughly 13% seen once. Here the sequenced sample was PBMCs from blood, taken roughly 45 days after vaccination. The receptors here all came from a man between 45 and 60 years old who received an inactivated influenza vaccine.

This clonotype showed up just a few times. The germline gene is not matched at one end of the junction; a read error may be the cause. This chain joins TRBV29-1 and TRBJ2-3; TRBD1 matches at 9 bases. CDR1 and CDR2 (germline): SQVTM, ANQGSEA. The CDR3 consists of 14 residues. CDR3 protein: CSAEQGADTDTQYF. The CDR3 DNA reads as TGCAGCGCTGAACAGGGGGCCGACACAGATACGCAGTATTTT.

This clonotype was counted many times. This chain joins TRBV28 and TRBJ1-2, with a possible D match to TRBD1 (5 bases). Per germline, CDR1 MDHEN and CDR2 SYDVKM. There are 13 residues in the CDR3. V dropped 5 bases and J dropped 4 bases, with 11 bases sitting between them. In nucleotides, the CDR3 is TGTGCCAGCAGTCTACAGGCGCCCTATGGCTACACCTTC. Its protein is CASSLQAPYGYTF.

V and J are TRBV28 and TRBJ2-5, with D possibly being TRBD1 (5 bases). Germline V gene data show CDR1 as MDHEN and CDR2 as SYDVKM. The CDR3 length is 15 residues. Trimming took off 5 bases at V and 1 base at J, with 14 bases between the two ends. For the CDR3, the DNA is TGTGCCAGCAGTGCACTGGGGCGGTCCCAAGAGACCCAGTACTTC. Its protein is CASSALGRSQETQYF. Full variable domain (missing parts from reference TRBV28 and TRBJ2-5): DVKVTQSSRYLVKRTGEKVFLECVQDMDHENMFWYRQDPGLGLRLIYFSYDVKMKEKGDIPEGYSVSREKKERFSLILESASTNQTSMYLCASSALGRSQETQYFGPGTRLLVL.

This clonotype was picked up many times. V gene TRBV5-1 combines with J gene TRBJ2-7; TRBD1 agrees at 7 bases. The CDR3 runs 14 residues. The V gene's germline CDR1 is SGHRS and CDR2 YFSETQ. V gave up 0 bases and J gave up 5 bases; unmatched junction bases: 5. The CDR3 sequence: CASSLAGGSHEQYF. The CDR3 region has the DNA TGCGCCAGCAGCTTGGCAGGGGGTAGCCACGAGCAGTACTTC.

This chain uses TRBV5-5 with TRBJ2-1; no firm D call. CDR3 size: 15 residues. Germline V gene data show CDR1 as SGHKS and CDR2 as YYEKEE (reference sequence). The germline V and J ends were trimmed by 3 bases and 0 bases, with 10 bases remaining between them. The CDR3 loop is CASSYQRSSYNEQFF. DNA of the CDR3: TGTGCCAGCAGCTATCAAAGGAGCTCCTACAATGAGCAGTTCTTC.

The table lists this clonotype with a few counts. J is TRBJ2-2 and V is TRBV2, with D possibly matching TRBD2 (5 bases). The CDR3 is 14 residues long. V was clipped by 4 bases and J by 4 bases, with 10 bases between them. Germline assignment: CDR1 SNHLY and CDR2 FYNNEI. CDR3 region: CASSVGRLTGELFF. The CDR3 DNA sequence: TGTGCCAGCAGTGTTGGGAGACTCACCGGGGAGCTGTTTTTT. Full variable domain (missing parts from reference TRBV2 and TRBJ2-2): EPEVTQTPSHQVTQMGQEVILRCVPISNHLYFYWYRQILGQKVEFLVSFYNNEISEKSEIFDDQFSVERPDGSNFTLKIRSTKLEDSAMYFCASSVGRLTGELFFGEGSRLTVL.

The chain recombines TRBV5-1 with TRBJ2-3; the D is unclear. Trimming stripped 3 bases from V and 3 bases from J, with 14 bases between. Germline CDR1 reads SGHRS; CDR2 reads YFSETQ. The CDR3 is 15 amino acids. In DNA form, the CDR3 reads TGCGCCAGCAGCTCACTACCGAGAAAGACAGATACGCAGTATTTT. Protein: CASSSLPRKTDTQYF.

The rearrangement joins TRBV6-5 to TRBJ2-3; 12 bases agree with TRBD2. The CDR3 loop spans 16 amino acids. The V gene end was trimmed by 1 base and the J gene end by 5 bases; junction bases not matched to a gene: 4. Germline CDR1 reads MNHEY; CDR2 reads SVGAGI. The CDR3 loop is CASSYYKTSGGDTQYF. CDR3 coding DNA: TGTGCCAGCAGTTACTACAAGACTAGCGGGGGAGATACGCAGTATTTT.